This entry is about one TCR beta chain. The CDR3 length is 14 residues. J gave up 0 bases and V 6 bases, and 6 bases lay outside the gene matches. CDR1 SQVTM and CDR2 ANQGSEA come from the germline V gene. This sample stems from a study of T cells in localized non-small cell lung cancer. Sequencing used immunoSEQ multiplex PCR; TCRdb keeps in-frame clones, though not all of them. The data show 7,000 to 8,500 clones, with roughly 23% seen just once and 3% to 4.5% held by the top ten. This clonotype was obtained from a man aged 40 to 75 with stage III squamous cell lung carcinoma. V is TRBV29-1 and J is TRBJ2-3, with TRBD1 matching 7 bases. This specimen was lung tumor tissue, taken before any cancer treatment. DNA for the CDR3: TGCAGCGTCTGGGACAGCCATAGCACAGATACGCAGTATTTT. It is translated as CSVWDSHSTDTQYF.